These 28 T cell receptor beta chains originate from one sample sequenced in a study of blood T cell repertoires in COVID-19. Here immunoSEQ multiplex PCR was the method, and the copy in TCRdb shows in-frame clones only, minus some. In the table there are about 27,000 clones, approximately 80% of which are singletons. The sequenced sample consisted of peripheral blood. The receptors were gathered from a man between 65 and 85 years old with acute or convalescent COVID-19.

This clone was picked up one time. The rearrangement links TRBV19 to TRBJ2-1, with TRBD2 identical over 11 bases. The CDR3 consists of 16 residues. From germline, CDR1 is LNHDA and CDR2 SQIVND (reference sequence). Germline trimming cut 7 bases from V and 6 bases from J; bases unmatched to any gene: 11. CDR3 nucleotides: TGTGCCAGTATTTCCTTGACTAGCGGGGCACCCAATGAGCAGTTCTTC. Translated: CASISLTSGAPNEQFF.

The CDR3 spells CASSPRGGRFNEKLFF. CDR3 sequence (DNA): TGTGCCAGCAGCCCTAGGGGCGGTCGTTTCAATGAAAAACTGTTTTTT. The chain links TRBV11-2 to TRBJ1-4; possibly TRBD1 for D (5 bases). CDR1 and CDR2 from the germline V gene are SGHAT and FQNNGV. V lost 5 bases and J 5 bases, leaving 18 bases between the germline ends. The CDR3 consists of 16 residues. The full variable domain, rest sourced from reference TRBV11-2 and TRBJ1-4, is EAGVAQSPRYKIIEKRQSVAFWCNPISGHATLYWYQQILGQGPKLLIQFQNNGVVDDSQLPKDRFSAERLKGVDSTLKIQPAKLEDSAVYLCASSPRGGRFNEKLFFGSGTQLSVL.

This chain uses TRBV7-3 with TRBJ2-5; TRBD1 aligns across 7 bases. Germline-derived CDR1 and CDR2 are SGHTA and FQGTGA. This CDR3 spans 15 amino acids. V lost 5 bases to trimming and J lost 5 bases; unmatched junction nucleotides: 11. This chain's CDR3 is CASSEGQAPGETQYF. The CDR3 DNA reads TGTGCCAGCAGCGAAGGACAGGCCCCGGGGGAGACCCAGTACTTC.

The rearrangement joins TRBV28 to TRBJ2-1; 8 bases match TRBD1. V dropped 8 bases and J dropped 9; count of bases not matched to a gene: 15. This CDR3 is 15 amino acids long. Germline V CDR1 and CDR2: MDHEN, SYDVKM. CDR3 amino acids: CASGWWAGGAGEQFF. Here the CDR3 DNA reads TGTGCCAGCGGGTGGTGGGCAGGGGGCGCGGGTGAGCAGTTCTTC.

CDR3 protein: CASRTGRNTEAFF. The CDR3 DNA reads TGTGCCAGCAGGACAGGCAGGAACACTGAAGCTTTCTTT. The V gene is TRBV2, the J gene TRBJ1-1; tentatively, D is TRBD1 (6 bases). Germline CDR1 is SNHLY and CDR2 is FYNNEI. The CDR3 is 13 amino acids. V was clipped by 6 bases and J by 1 base, with 9 bases between them.

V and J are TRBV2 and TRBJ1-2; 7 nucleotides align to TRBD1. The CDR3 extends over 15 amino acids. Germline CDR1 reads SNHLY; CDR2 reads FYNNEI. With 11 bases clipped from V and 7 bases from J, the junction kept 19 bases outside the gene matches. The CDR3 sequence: CAGHGTAPQAGGYTF. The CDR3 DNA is TGTGCCGGACACGGGACAGCCCCCCAGGCGGGTGGCTACACCTTC.

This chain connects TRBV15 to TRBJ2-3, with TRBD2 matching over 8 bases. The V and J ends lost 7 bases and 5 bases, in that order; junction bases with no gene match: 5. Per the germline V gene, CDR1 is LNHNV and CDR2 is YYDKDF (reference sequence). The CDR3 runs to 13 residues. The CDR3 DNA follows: TGTGCCACCAAGCGGGGGAGGAGAGATACGCAGTATTTT. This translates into CATKRGRRDTQYF.

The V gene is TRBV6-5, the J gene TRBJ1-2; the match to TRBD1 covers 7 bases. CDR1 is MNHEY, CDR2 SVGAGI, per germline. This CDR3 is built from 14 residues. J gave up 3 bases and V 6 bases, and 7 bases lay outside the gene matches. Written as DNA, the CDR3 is TGTGCCAGCAGGCCATATACAGGGGACTATGGCTACACCTTC. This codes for CASRPYTGDYGYTF.

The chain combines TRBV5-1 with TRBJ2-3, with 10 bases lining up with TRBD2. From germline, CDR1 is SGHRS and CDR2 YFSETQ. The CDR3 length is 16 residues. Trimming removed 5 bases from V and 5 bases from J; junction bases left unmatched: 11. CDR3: CASRPQERGGVDTQYF. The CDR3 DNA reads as TGCGCCAGCAGGCCCCAGGAGCGGGGGGGTGTAGATACGCAGTATTTT.

The chain's CDR3 is CASSPPPRDWGNTIYF. As DNA, the CDR3 is TGTGCCAGCAGTCCCCCCCCCAGGGATTGGGGAAACACCATATATTTT. The chain joins TRBV28 to TRBJ1-3; tentatively, D is TRBD1 (5 bases). The germline V gene has CDR1 MDHEN and CDR2 SYDVKM. The CDR3 runs to 16 residues. With 5 bases removed from V and 4 bases from J, the gap between germline ends came to 18 bases.

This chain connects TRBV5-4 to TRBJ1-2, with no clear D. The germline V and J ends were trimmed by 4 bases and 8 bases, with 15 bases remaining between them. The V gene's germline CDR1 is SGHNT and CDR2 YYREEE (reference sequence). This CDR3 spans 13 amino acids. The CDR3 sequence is CASSPPVPGGYTF. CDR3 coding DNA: TGTGCCAGCAGCCCCCCGGTCCCGGGGGGCTACACCTTC.

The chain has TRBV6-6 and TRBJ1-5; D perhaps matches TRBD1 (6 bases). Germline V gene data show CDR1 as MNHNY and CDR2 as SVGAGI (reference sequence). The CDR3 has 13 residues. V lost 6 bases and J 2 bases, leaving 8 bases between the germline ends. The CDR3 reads CASRTGGNQPQHF. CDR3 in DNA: TGTGCCAGCAGGACAGGAGGCAATCAGCCCCAGCATTTT.

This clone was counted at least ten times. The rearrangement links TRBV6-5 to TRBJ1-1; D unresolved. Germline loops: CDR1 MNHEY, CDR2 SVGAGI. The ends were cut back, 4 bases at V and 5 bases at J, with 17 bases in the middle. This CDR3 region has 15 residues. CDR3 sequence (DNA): TGTGCCAGCAGTTTATCTTCTAGCATCGGGACTGAAGCTTTCTTT. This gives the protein CASSLSSSIGTEAFF.

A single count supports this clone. DNA of the CDR3: TGTGCCAGCAGCCAAGATCGTACAGGGTTGGGTTTGAGCCCAGATACGCAGTATTTT. It translates to CASSQDRTGLGLSPDTQYF. This sequence joins TRBV3-1 (or the pseudogene TRBV3-2) and TRBJ2-3; D may be TRBD1 (6 bases). The V gene lost 0 bases and the J gene lost 4 bases, with 23 bases spanning the gap. This CDR3 spans 19 amino acids. CDR1 and CDR2 (germline): LGHDT, YNNKEL (reference sequence).

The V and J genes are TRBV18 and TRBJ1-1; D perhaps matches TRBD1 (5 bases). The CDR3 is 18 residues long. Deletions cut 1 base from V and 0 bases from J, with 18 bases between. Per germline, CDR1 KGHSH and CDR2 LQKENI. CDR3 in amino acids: CASSPLRGEEGMNTEAFF. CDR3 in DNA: TGTGCCAGCTCACCACTCCGGGGGGAAGAAGGAATGAACACTGAAGCTTTCTTT.

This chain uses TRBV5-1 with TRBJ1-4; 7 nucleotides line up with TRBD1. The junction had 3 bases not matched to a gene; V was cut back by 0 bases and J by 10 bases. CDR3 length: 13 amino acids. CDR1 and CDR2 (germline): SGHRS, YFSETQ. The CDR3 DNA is TGCGCCAGCAGCTTGGGACAGGGAAGAAAACTGTTTTTT. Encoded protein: CASSLGQGRKLFF.

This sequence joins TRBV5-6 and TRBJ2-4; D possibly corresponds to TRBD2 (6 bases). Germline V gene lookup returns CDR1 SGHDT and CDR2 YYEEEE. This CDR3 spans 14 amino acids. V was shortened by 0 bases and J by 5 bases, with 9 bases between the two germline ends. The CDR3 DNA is TGTGCCAGCAGCTTGGGGAGGGGCGAAAACATTCAGTACTTC. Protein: CASSLGRGENIQYF.

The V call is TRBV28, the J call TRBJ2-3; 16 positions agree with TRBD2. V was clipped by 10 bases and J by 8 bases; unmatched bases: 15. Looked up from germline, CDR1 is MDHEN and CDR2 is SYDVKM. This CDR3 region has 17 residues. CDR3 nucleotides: TGTGCCACCAATAGGGCCGGGACTAGCGGGAGGGCCGTTACGCAGTATTTT. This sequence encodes CATNRAGTSGRAVTQYF.

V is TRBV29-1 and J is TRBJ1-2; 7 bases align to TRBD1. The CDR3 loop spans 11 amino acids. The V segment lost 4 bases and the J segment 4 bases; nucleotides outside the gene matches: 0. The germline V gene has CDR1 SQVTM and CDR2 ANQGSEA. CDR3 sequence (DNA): TGCAGCGTTGGGACAGGCTATGGCTACACCTTC. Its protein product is CSVGTGYGYTF.

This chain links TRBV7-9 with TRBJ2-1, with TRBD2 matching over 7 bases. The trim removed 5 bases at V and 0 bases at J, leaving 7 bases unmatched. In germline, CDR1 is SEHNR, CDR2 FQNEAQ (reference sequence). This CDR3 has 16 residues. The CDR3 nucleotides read TGTGCCAGCAGCCCCAGCCTAGCGGACTCCTACAATGAGCAGTTCTTC. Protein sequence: CASSPSLADSYNEQFF.

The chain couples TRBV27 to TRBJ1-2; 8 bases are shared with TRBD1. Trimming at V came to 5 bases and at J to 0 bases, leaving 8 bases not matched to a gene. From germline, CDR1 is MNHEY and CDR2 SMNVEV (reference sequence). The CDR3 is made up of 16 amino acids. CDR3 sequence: CASSANRGGANYGYTF. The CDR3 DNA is TGTGCCAGCAGTGCCAACAGGGGGGGGGCTAACTATGGCTACACCTTC.

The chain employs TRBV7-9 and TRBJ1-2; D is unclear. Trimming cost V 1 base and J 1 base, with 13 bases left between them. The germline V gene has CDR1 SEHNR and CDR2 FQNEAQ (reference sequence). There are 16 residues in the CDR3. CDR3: CASSLGIGMNNYGYTF. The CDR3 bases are TGTGCCAGCAGCTTAGGAATCGGGATGAATAACTATGGCTACACCTTC.

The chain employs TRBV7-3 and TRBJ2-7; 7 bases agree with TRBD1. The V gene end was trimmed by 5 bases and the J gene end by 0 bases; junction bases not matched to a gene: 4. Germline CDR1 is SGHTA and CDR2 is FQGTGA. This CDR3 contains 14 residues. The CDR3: CASSADRFSYEQYF. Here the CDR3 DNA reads TGTGCCAGCAGCGCGGACAGGTTCTCCTACGAGCAGTACTTC.

The CDR3 nucleotides are TGTGCCAGCTCACTAATCCCAGGGACCGCGAGCGGGGGCTACACCTTC. It codes for CASSLIPGTASGGYTF. The chain employs TRBV18 and TRBJ1-2; possible D gene TRBD1, 5 bases. In germline, CDR1 is KGHSH, CDR2 LQKENI. The V end was cut by 4 bases, the J end by 8 bases, with 23 bases between. This CDR3 has 16 residues.

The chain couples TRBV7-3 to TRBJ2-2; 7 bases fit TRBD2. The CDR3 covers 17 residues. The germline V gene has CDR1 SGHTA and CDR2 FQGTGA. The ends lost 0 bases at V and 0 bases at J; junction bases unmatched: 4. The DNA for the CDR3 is TGTGCCAGCAGCTTAACAGGGAGCGGGGCGAACACCGGGGAGCTGTTTTTT. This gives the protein CASSLTGSGANTGELFF.

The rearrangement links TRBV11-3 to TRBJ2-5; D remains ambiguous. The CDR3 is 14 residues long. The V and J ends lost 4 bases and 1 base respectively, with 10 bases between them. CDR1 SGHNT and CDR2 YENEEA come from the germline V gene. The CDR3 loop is CASSSTRSQETQYF. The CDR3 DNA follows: TGTGCCAGCAGCTCGACACGATCCCAAGAGACCCAGTACTTC.

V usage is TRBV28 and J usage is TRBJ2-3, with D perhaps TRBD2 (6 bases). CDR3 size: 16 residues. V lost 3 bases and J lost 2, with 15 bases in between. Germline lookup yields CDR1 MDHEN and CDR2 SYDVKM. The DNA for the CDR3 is TGTGCCAGCAGTTTGGGGGTAGCGGCTAACACAGATACGCAGTATTTT. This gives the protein CASSLGVAANTDTQYF.

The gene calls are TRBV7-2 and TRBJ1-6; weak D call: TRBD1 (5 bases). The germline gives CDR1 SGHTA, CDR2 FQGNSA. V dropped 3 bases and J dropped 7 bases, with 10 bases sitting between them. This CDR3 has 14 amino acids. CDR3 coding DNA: TGTGCCAGCAGCTTTAGACGGACAAATTCACCCCTCCACTTT. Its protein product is CASSFRRTNSPLHF.